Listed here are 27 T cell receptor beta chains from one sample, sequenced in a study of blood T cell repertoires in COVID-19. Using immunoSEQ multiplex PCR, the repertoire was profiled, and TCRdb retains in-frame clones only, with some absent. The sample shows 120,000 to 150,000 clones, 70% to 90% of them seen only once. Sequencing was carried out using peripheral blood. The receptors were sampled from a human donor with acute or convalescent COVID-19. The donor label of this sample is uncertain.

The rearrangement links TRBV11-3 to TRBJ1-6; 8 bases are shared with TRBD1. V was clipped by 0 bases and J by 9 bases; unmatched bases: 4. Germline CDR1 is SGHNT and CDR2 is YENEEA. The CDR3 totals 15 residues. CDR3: CASSLDSTGGSPLHF. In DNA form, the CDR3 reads TGTGCCAGCAGCTTAGATTCCACAGGGGGTTCACCCCTCCACTTT.

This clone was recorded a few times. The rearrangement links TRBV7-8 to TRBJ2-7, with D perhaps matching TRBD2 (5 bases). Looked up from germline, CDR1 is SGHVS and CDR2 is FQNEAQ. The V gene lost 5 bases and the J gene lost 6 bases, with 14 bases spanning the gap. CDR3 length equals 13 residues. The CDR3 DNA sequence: TGTGCCAGCAGCCCTAGGGCAGGAGGCGAGCAGTACGTC. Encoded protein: CASSPRAGGEQYV.

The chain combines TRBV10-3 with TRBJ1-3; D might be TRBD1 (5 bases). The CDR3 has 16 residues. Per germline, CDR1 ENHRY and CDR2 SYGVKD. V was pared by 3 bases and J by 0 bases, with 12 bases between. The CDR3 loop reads CAISDPGLNSGNTIYF. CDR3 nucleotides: TGTGCCATCAGTGACCCGGGACTGAACTCTGGAAACACCATATATTTT.

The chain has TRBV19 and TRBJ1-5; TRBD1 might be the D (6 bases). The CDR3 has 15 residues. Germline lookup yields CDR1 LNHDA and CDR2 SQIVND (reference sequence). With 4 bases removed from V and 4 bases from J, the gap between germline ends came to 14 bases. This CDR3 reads CASSTKGRGNQPQHF. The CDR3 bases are TGTGCCAGTAGTACCAAGGGCAGGGGAAATCAGCCCCAGCATTTT.

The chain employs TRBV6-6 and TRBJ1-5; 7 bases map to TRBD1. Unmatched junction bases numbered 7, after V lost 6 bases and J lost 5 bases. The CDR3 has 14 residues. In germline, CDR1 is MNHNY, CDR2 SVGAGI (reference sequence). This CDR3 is CASRGRQGDQPQHF. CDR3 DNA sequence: TGTGCCAGCAGGGGACGACAGGGTGATCAGCCCCAGCATTTT.

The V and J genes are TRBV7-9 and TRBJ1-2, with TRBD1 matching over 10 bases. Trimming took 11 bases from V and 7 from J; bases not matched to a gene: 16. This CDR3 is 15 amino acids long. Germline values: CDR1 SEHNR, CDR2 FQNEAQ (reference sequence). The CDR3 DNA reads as TGTGCCTTCCAGCCTGCGGGACAGGGGATCGGTGGCTACACCTTC. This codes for CAFQPAGQGIGGYTF. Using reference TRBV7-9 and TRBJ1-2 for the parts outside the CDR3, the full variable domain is DTGVSQNPRHKITKRGQNVTFRCDPISEHNRLYWYRQTLGQGPEFLTYFQNEAQLEKSRLLSDRFSAERPKGSFSTLEIQRTEQGDSAMYLCAFQPAGQGIGGYTFGSGTRLTVV.

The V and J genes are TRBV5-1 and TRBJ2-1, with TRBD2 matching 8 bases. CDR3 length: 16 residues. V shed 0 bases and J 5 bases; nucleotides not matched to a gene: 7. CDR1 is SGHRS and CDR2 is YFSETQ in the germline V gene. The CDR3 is CASSLAGTSGHNEQFF. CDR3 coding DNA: TGCGCCAGCAGCTTGGCCGGTACTAGCGGTCACAATGAGCAGTTCTTC.

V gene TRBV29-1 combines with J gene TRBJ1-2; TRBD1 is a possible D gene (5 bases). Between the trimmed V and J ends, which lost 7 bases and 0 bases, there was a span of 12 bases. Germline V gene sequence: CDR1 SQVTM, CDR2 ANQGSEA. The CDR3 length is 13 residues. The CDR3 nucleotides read TGCAGCGCCCGACAGCTCACTAACTATGGCTACACCTTC. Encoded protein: CSARQLTNYGYTF.

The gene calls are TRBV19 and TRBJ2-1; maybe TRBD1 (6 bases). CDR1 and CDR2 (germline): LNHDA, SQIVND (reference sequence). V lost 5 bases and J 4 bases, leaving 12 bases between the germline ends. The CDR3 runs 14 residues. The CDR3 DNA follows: TGTGCCAGTAGTCGCCGGACAGAGTACAATGAGCAGTTCTTC. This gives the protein CASSRRTEYNEQFF.

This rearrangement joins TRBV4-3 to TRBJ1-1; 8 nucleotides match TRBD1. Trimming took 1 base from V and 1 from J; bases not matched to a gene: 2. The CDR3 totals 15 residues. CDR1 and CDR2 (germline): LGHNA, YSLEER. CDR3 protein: CASSQVTGGNTEAFF. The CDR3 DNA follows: TGCGCCAGCAGCCAAGTTACAGGGGGGAACACTGAAGCTTTCTTT.

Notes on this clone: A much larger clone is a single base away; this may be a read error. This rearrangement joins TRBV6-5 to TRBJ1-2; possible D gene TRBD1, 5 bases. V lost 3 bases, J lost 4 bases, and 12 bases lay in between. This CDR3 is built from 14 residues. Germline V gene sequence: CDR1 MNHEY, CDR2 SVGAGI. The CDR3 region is CASSYGEGPYGYTF. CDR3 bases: TGTGCCAGCAGTTATGGGGAGGGGCCCTATGGCTACACCTTC.

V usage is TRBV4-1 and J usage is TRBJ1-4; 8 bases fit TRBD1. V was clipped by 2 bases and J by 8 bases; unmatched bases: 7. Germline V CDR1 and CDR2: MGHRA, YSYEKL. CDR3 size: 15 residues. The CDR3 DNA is TGCGCCAGCAGCCAACTTGGCAGGGGGCGCGAAAAACTGTTTTTT. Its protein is CASSQLGRGREKLFF.

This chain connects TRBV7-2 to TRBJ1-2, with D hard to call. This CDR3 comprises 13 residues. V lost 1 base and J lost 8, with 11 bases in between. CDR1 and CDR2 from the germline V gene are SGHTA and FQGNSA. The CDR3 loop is CASSLDGLAGYTF. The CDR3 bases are TGTGCCAGCAGCTTAGACGGGTTGGCCGGCTACACCTTC.

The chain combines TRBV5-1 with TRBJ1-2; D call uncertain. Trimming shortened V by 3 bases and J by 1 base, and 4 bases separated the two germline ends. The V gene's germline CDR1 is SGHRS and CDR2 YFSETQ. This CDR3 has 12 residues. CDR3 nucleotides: TGCGCCAGCAGCTCTAATAACTATGGCTACACCTTC. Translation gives CASSSNNYGYTF.

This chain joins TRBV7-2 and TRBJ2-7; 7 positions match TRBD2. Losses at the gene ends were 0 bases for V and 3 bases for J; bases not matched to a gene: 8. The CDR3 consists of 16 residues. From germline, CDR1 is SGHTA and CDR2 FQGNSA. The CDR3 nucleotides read TGTGCCAGCAGCTTAGCCCCTGCGGGGGTTAGCTACGAGCAGTACTTC. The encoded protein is CASSLAPAGVSYEQYF.

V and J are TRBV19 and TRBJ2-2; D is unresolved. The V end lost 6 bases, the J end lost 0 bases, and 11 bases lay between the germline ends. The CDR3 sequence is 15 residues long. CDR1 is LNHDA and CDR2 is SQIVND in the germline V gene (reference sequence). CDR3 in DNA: TGTGCCAGTAGGTCTCAGGAAACGAACACCGGGGAGCTGTTTTTT. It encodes CASRSQETNTGELFF.

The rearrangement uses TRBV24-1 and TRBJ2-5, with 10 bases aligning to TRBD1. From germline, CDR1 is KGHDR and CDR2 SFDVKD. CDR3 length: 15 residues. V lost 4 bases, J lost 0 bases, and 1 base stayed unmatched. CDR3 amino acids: CATSEGQGYQETQYF. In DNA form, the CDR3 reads TGTGCCACCAGTGAGGGACAGGGGTACCAAGAGACCCAGTACTTC.

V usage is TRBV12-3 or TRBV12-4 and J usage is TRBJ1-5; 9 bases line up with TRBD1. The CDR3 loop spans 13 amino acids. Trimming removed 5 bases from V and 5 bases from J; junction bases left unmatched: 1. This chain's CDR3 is CASSTGGDQPQHF. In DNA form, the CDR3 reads TGTGCCAGCAGTACAGGGGGCGATCAGCCCCAGCATTTT.

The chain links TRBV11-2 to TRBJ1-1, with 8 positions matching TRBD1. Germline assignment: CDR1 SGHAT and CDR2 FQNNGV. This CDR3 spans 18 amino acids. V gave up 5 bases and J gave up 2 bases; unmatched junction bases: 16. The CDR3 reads CASSQGRGTGAFNTEAFF. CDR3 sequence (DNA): TGTGCCAGCAGCCAGGGGCGAGGGACAGGCGCCTTTAACACTGAAGCTTTCTTT.

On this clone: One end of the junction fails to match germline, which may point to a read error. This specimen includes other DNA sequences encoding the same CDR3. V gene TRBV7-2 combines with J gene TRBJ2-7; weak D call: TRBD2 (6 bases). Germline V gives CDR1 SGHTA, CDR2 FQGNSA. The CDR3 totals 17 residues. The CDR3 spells CASSLSRSPAGKNEQYF. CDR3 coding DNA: TGTGCCAGCAGCTTATCACGATCCCCGGCGGGAAAAAACGAACAGTACTTC.

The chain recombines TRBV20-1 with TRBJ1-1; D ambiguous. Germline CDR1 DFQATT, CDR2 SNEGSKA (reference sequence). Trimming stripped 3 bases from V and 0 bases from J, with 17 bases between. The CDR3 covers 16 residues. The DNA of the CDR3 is TGCAGTGCTAGTCAAACCCTCAGATTCGTGAACACTGAAGCTTTCTTT. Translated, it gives CSASQTLRFVNTEAFF.

The CDR3 spells CAWSVAGSVQPQHF. The CDR3, as DNA: TGTGCCTGGAGTGTAGCAGGGTCCGTTCAGCCCCAGCATTTT. V is TRBV30 and J is TRBJ1-5; perhaps TRBD1 as D (5 bases). The V end was cut by 0 bases, the J end by 6 bases, with 12 bases between. Per germline, CDR1 GTSNPN and CDR2 SVGIG (reference sequence). This CDR3 contains 14 residues.

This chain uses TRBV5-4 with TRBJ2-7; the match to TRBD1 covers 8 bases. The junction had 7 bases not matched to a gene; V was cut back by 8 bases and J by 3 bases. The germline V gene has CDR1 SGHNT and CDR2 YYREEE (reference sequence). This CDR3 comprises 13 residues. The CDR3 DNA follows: TGTGCCAGTTATGAACAGGGGGACTACGAGCAGTACTTC. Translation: CASYEQGDYEQYF.

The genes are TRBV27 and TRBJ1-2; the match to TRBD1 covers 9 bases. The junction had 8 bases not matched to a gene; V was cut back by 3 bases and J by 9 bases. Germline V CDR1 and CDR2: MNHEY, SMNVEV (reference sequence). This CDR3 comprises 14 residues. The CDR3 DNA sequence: TGTGCCAGCAGTTTCACGGGACAGGGTTATAGCTACACCTTC. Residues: CASSFTGQGYSYTF.

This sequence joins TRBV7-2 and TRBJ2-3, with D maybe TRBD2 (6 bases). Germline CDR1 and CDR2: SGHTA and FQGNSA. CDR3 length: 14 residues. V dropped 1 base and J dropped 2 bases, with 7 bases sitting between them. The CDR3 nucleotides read TGTGCCAGCAGCTTAGGCGGGAACACAGATACGCAGTATTTT. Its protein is CASSLGGNTDTQYF. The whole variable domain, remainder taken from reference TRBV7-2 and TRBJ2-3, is GAGVSQSPSNKVTEKGKDVELRCDPISGHTALYWYRQSLGQGLEFLIYFQGNSAPDKSGLPSDRFSAERTGGSVSTLTIQRTQQEDSAVYLCASSLGGNTDTQYFGPGTRLTVL.

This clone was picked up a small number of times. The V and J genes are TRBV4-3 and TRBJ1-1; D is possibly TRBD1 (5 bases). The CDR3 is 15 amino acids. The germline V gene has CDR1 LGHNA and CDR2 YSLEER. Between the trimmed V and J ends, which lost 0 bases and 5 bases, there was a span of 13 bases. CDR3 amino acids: CASSQDHDYRTEAFF. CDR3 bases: TGCGCCAGCAGCCAAGATCACGATTACAGGACTGAAGCTTTCTTT.

CDR3 in amino acids: CASSLRTGAYNSGYTF. CDR3 DNA sequence: TGCGCCAGCAGCCTCCGGACAGGGGCCTATAATAGTGGCTACACCTTC. The V call is TRBV4-3, the J call TRBJ1-2, with 9 positions matching TRBD1. CDR1 is LGHNA and CDR2 is YSLEER in the germline V gene. The length of the CDR3 is 16 residues. The junction had 13 bases not matched to a gene; V was cut back by 4 bases and J by 7 bases.